This TCR beta chain was found in a study of T cells in narcolepsy. In the study overall: Patients with NT1 or NT2 and healthy control donors were enrolled.

Turning to this clone: Its cognate antigen is unknown. The identical CDR3 is also encoded by other nucleotide sequences in the sample.

Study-wide results and limits: Autoreactive clone sequences were missing from some blood memory CD4+ repertoires.

The CDR3 extends over 15 amino acids. CDR1 is MNHGY, CDR2 SAAAGT, per germline. V gave up 9 bases and J gave up 8 bases; unmatched junction bases: 14. TCRdb's table, derived via immunoSEQ multiplex PCR, lists solely in-frame clones and lacks some. This sample has around 30,000 clones, with over 70% found just once. The sample comprised memory (CD45RA-) CD4+ T cells from blood. The TCR sequence derives from a human donor in good health. This chain joins TRBV6-8 and TRBJ2-1; TRBD2 matches at 9 bases. The CDR3 region has the DNA TGTGCCAGACCCCTTGGCGGGAGGGTCGGAGATGAGCAGTTCTTC. Residues: CARPLGGRVGDEQFF.